This T cell receptor (beta chain) came from a study of OX40 agonist ivuxolimab in advanced cancers. Study at large: Dose-escalation patients' cancers were hepatocellular carcinoma, melanoma, renal cell or head and neck cancer. Having had anti-PD-1, anti-PD-L1 or anti-CTLA-4 therapy before was allowed, and about 42% had some.

As for this clone: Its specificity is unknown.

Study-wide points: More expanded clones were found, on average, in CD8+ than in CD4+ T cells. Partly responding patients at 0.1-3.0 mg/kg showed some of the smallest clonal expansion.

The data were produced by immunoSEQ multiplex PCR, yet TCRdb's version contains in-frame clones alone and is incomplete. The table shows approximately 49,000 clones, with 85% occurring only once. The material sequenced was CD4+ or CD8+ T cells sorted from blood, taken in a trial of the OX40 agonist ivuxolimab. The receptor was isolated from an adult with an advanced solid tumor such as melanoma, head and neck, liver or kidney cancer.

CDR3 nucleotide sequence: TGTGCCAGTAGTATCTTATATGGAACTGAAGCTTTCTTT. It codes for CASSILYGTEAFF. The chain couples TRBV19 to TRBJ1-1; D ambiguous. This CDR3 has 13 amino acids. Germline CDR1 LNHDA, CDR2 SQIVND (reference sequence). Trimming removed 3 bases at V and 5 bases at J, with 10 bases between.